The rows below give T cell receptor beta chains drawn from one sample of a study of T cell responses to AZD1222 COVID-19 vaccine. TCRdb keeps only in-frame clones here, not all; method: immunoSEQ multiplex PCR. The data hold tens of thousands of clones, with about 88% observed a single time. This specimen was peripheral blood, taken 28 days after the second AZD1222 dose. These receptor sequences come from an adult who received the AZD1222 COVID-19 vaccine. Each CDR3 is given with its conserved first and last residue. D genes are given only for firm matches.

D gene: TRBD1
V gene: TRBV18
CDR3 protein: CASSPRDRFDNEQFF

D gene: -
V gene: TRBV11-3
CDR3 protein: CASSLFAGPNTGELFF

D gene: -
V gene: TRBV6-2/TRBV6-3
CDR3 protein: CASSSQGHTEAFF

D gene: TRBD2
V gene: TRBV28
CDR3 protein: CASTPGGVGKRKGEQYF

D gene: -
V gene: TRBV7-9
CDR3 protein: CASSLILRDNYEQYF

D gene: -
V gene: TRBV11-2
CDR3 protein: CASSRAFVDEQYF

D gene: TRBD1
V gene: TRBV4-1
CDR3 protein: CASSQVGEQGDLKRGEKLFF

D gene: -
V gene: TRBV3-1/TRBV3-2
CDR3 protein: CASSDPTDTQYF

D gene: -
V gene: TRBV12-3/TRBV12-4
CDR3 protein: CASSPRASYTF

D gene: -
V gene: TRBV2
CDR3 protein: CASSPLRGAGGSGNTIYF

D gene: TRBD1
V gene: TRBV27
CDR3 protein: CASSLLGQGGRYGYTF

D gene: -
V gene: TRBV14
CDR3 protein: CASSLGLVGETQYF

D gene: -
V gene: TRBV4-1
CDR3 protein: CASSQVHREGYEQYF

D gene: TRBD1
V gene: TRBV5-1
CDR3 protein: CASSDSLTGGDGYTF

D gene: -
V gene: TRBV19
CDR3 protein: CASSVQGARGTYNEQFF

D gene: -
V gene: TRBV9
CDR3 protein: CASSVGGGRNYGYTF

D gene: -
V gene: TRBV7-9
CDR3 protein: CASSPGTSSYEQYF

D gene: TRBD2
V gene: TRBV19
CDR3 protein: CASTPYLGLAGVDTQYF

D gene: -
V gene: TRBV2
CDR3 protein: CASSVRVYGNEQFF

D gene: -
V gene: TRBV19
CDR3 protein: CASSTLLGTNEKLFF

D gene: TRBD1
V gene: TRBV11-2
CDR3 protein: CASIKGQSYEQYF

D gene: -
V gene: TRBV19
CDR3 protein: CASSQGPNEKLFF

D gene: TRBD1
V gene: TRBV24-1
CDR3 protein: CATSDTKTGGHEQYF

D gene: -
V gene: TRBV5-1
CDR3 protein: CASSQTGTSTDTQYF

D gene: -
V gene: TRBV19
CDR3 protein: CASSEYNSPLHF

D gene: -
V gene: TRBV6-2/TRBV6-3
CDR3 protein: CASSPPTPRQETQYF

D gene: -
V gene: TRBV28
CDR3 protein: CASRTGTEQYF

D gene: -
V gene: TRBV7-3
CDR3 protein: CASSLTLNTGELFF

D gene: TRBD2
V gene: TRBV5-1
CDR3 protein: CASSWTPGLAANEQFF

D gene: TRBD2
V gene: TRBV3-1/TRBV3-2
CDR3 protein: CASSQGGRAGVDTQYF

D gene: -
V gene: TRBV4-2
CDR3 protein: CASSFRLNTGELFF

D gene: -
V gene: TRBV11-2
CDR3 protein: CASSFTGLNTEAFF

D gene: TRBD1
V gene: TRBV29-1
CDR3 protein: CSVERTGAETQYF

D gene: TRBD2
V gene: TRBV5-8
CDR3 protein: CASTPGTTYNEQFF

D gene: TRBD1
V gene: TRBV5-1
CDR3 protein: CASSLRTGISRENIQYF

D gene: TRBD1
V gene: TRBV19
CDR3 protein: CASSKGPQQGASSNQPQHF

D gene: TRBD1
V gene: TRBV2
CDR3 protein: CASLRDRAYEQYF

D gene: TRBD2
V gene: TRBV3-1/TRBV3-2
CDR3 protein: CASSQGLAGTGELFF